This T cell receptor (beta chain) was documented in a study of Ad26.COV2.S vaccination and SARS-CoV-2 variants. For the study at large: Sample donor was a member of the COV1001 Ad26.COV2.S trial arm. Donor got 5x10^10 or 1x10^11 viral particles of Ad26.COV2.S.

Only in-frame clones appear in the TCRdb table, and some are missing; sequencing was by immunoSEQ multiplex PCR. This sample has roughly 450,000 clones, with 75% to 95% found just once. Treatment in this sample: around 19 received Ad26.COV2.S at low or high dose, single or two shots; several received placebo; per-sample allocation not given. Vaccine and placebo recipients were sampled on day 63 after the first injection. The study's findings and limits: Participants in the vaccine arm had higher spike-specific TCR breadth; placebo recipients had lower.

About this clone itself: Its antigen is not identified.

Trimming shortened V by 4 bases and J by 1 base, and 7 bases separated the two germline ends. Germline lookup yields CDR1 SGDLS and CDR2 YYNGEE. CDR3 length: 13 amino acids. The J gene is TRBJ2-3, the V gene TRBV9; D not resolved. The sequencing here drew on peripheral blood, taken in a trial of Ad26.COV2.S vaccine versus placebo. This TCR came from a person aged 18-65 years who received the Ad26.COV2.S COVID-19 vaccine or a placebo. The DNA for the CDR3 is TGTGCCAGCAGCTCCACGGGCACAGATACGCAGTATTTT. This encodes CASSSTGTDTQYF.